Listed below are T cell receptor beta chains from one sample, sequenced in a study of vaccination and CD4 T cells after COVID-19. The antigens for these receptors are not known. TCRdb recomputed calls from the PCR reads with MiXCR, one row per CDR3 protein. This repertoire shows 11,000 or so distinct CDR3 sequences, approximately 50% found once; its top ten account for roughly a tenth. Source material: CD4+ T cells from blood, cultured in vitro. These receptors all come from a human donor who had recovered from COVID-19. CDR3s include the opening cysteine and the closing phenylalanine or tryptophan. D genes are given only for firm matches. Only some rows state a clone size, as once, few, many or a class for expanded clones.

V gene	clone size	J gene	D gene	CDR3 DNA	CDR3 protein
TRBV6-1	-	TRBJ2-1	-	TGTGCCAGCAATCGTGGCAATTTGGATGAGCAGTTCTTC	CASNRGNLDEQFF
TRBV5-6	-	TRBJ1-6	-	TGTGCCAGCATCCACGGGAGGGGGGGGACTTTCTCACCCCTCCACTTT	CASIHGRGGTFSPLHF
TRBV2	-	TRBJ2-7	TRBD2	TGTGCCAGCGAACCGGGGGGGTCCTACGAGCAGTACTTC	CASEPGGSYEQYF
TRBV27	few	TRBJ1-6	-	TGTGCCAGCAGGGTTCAGGGGAGCTCCTATAATTCACCCCTCCACTTT	CASRVQGSSYNSPLHF
TRBV9	-	TRBJ2-5	-	TGTGCCAGCAGCCCCTTTAGAGGGGTAGAGACCCAGTACTTC	CASSPFRGVETQYF
TRBV30	few	TRBJ2-1	-	TGTGCCTGGAGCACGTACAATGAGCAGTTCTTC	CAWSTYNEQFF
TRBV12-3/TRBV12-4	-	TRBJ2-5	TRBD1	TGTGCCAGCAGTCCGGGACAGATAGAGACCCAGTACTTC	CASSPGQIETQYF
TRBV2	-	TRBJ2-5	-	TGTGCCAGCAGTGATCGATCGGACCGCTATGGGGAGACCCAGTACTTC	CASSDRSDRYGETQYF
TRBV20-1	-	TRBJ2-1	-	TGCAGGGCGGATCCAGTGGATTCCCACTACAATGAGCAGTTCTTC	CRADPVDSHYNEQFF
TRBV6-5	-	TRBJ2-3	-	TGTGCCAGCAGTTACTTTGGGAATAAGGGGGGAAGAGGAGATACGCAGTATTTT	CASSYFGNKGGRGDTQYF
TRBV18	-	TRBJ2-7	-	TGTGCCAGCGCATATCGGGGTCGGGGATCCTACGAGCAGTACTTC	CASAYRGRGSYEQYF
TRBV20-1	few	TRBJ1-2	-	TGCAGTGCTAGAGAGAATACAGGTGGTATGAGCTACACCTTC	CSARENTGGMSYTF
TRBV14	-	TRBJ1-2	TRBD1	TGTGCCAGCGGACAGGATCCTAACTATGGCTACACCTTC	CASGQDPNYGYTF
TRBV2	-	TRBJ2-5	-	TGTGCCAGCAGCCGAAGACAAAACCAAGAGACCCAGTACTTC	CASSRRQNQETQYF
TRBV15	-	TRBJ2-5	-	TGTGCCACCAGCAGCCCCAAGGGAAGTAGCGGATGGGAGACCCAGTACTTC	CATSSPKGSSGWETQYF
TRBV6-1	-	TRBJ2-7	-	TGTGCCAGCGGGCAGGGTAACTACGAGCAGTACTTC	CASGQGNYEQYF